These 12 T cell receptor beta chains were all obtained from the same sample, sequenced in a study of CXCR3-negative and CXCR3-positive naive CD8 T cells. Overall study results and limits: Researchers report that CXCR3-positive naive cells carry more hydrophobic TRB CDR3s than CXCR3-negative naive cells.

These receptors have no identified antigens. Through 5' RACE with UMI labels, the TRB cDNA libraries were prepared. TCRdb reanalyzed the 5' RACE reads, giving one entry per CDR3 protein sequence and no DNA. This sample contains approximately 88,000 distinct CDR3 sequences. Sequencing used naive CXCR3+ CD8+ T cells from blood. Subset defined: CD45RO-CCR7+CD27+CD95- naive CD8+ T cells expressing CXCR3 (TNR3+). These receptors were taken from a human donor in good health. Some clones in this sample may be carry-over from other donors' samples.

The chain links TRBV13 to TRBJ2-7; TCRdb gives TRBD1 as the D gene, but with no DNA this cannot be confirmed. The CDR3 spans 15 residues. Germline-derived CDR1 and CDR2 are PRHDT and FYEKMQ (reference sequence). CDR3 in amino acids: CASSLGTTGDYEQYF.

The chain uses TRBV5-6 and TRBJ2-1; the D gene TCRdb calls, TRBD2, cannot be checked with no DNA. This CDR3 is 13 amino acids long. CDR1 SGHDT and CDR2 YYEEEE come from the germline V gene. CDR3 protein: CASSGDGNNEQFF.

The gene calls are TRBV19 and TRBJ2-1; no DNA is available, so the TRBD2 call from TCRdb remains unchecked. This CDR3 has 15 amino acids. Per germline, CDR1 LNHDA and CDR2 SQIVND (reference sequence). The CDR3 sequence is CASSPAVRTYNEQFF.

The chain links TRBV12-3 or TRBV12-4 to TRBJ2-1. This CDR3 spans 13 amino acids. The chain's CDR3 is CASSPGSYNEQFF.

The rearrangement joins TRBV12-3 or TRBV12-4 to TRBJ2-5; TCRdb indicates TRBD1, and absent DNA this call remains unverified. The CDR3 spans 12 residues. CDR3 region: CASSFGAETQYF.

This CDR3 is CASSSTSRETQYF. V usage is TRBV7-9 and J usage is TRBJ2-5; no DNA is available, so the TRBD2 call from TCRdb remains unchecked. CDR3 length equals 13 residues. The germline CDR1 and CDR2 sequences are SEHNR and FQNEAQ (reference sequence).

The chain recombines TRBV29-1 with TRBJ2-7. CDR1 SQVTM and CDR2 ANQGSEA come from the germline V gene. The CDR3 is made up of 12 amino acids. CDR3 region: CSVEGDFYEQYF.

V usage is TRBV6-6 and J usage is TRBJ2-1; TCRdb's D call, TRBD1, is unchecked because there is no DNA. Germline-derived CDR1 and CDR2 are MNHNY and SVGAGI (reference sequence). This CDR3 is built from 15 residues. The CDR3 protein is CASSYSSFLQAEQFF.

The chain employs TRBV28 and TRBJ2-7; the D call of TRBD2 rests on TCRdb alone, since no DNA is present to check it. The CDR3 runs 18 residues. Germline-derived CDR1 and CDR2 are MDHEN and SYDVKM. The chain's CDR3 is CASSFPPRGGGRYYEQYF.

The gene calls are TRBV25-1 and TRBJ1-4. Germline lookup yields CDR1 MGHDK and CDR2 SYGVNS. The CDR3 runs to 13 residues. This CDR3 reads CASSGGHNEKLFF.

The chain uses TRBV28 and TRBJ2-1; TCRdb selects TRBD2, and the lack of DNA leaves this call unchecked. This CDR3 is 14 amino acids long. Germline values: CDR1 MDHEN, CDR2 SYDVKM. CDR3 sequence: CASSKREVADEQFF.

The genes are TRBV25-1 and TRBJ1-4. CDR1 and CDR2 (germline): MGHDK, SYGVNS. This CDR3 region has 12 residues. Here the CDR3 reads CASSATDSRLFF. The entire variable domain, with the rest obtained from reference TRBV25-1 and TRBJ1-4, is as follows: EADIYQTPRYLVIGTGKKITLECSQTMGHDKMYWYQQDPGMELHLIHYSYGVNSTEKGDLSSESTVSRIRTEHFPLTLESARPSHTSQYLCASSATDSRLFFGSGTQLSVL.